The present entry profiles one T cell receptor beta chain with its context. With 0 bases clipped from V and 10 bases from J, the junction kept 7 bases outside the gene matches. The CDR3 covers 16 residues. CDR1 is SGHNT and CDR2 is YYREEE in the germline V gene (reference sequence). This entry is derived from a study of technical replicates of blood from a handful of donors. Produced via immunoSEQ multiplex PCR; TCRdb's table is partial and in-frame only. The table lists 60,000 or so clones, more than 75% of them singletons. The receptor's source is a human donor in good health. Some clones in this sample may be carry-over from other donors' samples. The chain has TRBV5-4 and TRBJ1-6; 10 bases fit TRBD1. The sequencing sample was made of PBMCs. This CDR3 reads CASSLGTGGVGSPLHF. CDR3 sequence (DNA): TGTGCCAGCAGCTTGGGGACAGGGGGAGTAGGATCACCCCTCCACTTT.